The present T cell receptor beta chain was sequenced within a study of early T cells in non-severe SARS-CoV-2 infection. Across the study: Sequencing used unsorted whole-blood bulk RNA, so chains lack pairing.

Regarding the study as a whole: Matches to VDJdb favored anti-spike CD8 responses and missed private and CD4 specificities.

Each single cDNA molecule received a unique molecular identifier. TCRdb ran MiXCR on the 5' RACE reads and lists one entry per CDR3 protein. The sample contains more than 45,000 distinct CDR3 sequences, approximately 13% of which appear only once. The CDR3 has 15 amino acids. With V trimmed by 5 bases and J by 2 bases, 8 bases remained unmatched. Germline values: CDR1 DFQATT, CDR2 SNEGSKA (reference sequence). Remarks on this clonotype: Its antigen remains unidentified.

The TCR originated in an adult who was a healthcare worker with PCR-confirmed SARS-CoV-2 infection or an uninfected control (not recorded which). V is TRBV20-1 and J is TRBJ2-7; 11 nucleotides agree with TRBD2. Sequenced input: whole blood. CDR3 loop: CSAEELLAGAYEQYF. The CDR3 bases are TGCAGTGCTGAGGAATTACTAGCGGGGGCCTACGAGCAGTACTTC.